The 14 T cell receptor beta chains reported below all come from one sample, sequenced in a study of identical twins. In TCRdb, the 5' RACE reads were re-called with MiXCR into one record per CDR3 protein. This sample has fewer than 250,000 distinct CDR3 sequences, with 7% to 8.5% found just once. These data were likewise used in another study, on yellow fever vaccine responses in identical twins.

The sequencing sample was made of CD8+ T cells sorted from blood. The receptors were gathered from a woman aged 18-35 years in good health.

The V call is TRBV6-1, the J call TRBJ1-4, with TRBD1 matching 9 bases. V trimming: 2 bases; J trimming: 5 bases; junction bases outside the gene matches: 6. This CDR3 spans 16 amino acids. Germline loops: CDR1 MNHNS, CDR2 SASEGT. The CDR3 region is CASSEKFGTGNEKLFF. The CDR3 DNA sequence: TGTGCCAGCAGTGAAAAGTTCGGGACAGGGAATGAAAAACTGTTTTTT.

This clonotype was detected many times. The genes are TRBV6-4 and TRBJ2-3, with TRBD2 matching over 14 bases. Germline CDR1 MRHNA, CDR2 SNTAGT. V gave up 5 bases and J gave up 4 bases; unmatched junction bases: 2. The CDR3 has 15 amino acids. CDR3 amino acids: CASSMTSGGADTQYF. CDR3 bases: TGTGCCAGCAGTATGACTAGCGGGGGGGCAGATACGCAGTATTTT.

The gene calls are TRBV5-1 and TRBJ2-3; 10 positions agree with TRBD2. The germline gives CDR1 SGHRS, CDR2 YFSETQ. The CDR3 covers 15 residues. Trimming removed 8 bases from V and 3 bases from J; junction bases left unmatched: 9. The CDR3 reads CASTSSGGKTDTQYF. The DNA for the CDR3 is TGCGCCAGTACCAGTAGCGGGGGGAAAACAGATACGCAGTATTTT.

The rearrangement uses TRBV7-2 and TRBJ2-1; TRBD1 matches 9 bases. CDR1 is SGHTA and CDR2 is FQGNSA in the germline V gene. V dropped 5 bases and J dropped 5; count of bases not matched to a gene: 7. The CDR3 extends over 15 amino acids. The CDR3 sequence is CASSQGTGTNNEQFF. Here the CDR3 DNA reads TGTGCCAGCAGCCAAGGGACAGGGACCAACAATGAGCAGTTCTTC.

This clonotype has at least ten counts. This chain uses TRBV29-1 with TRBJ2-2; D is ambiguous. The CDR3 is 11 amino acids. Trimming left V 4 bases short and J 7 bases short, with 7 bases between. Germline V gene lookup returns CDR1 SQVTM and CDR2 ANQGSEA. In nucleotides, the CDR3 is TGCAGCGTTGCGGCCGGCGGGGAGCTGTTTTTT. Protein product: CSVAAGGELFF.

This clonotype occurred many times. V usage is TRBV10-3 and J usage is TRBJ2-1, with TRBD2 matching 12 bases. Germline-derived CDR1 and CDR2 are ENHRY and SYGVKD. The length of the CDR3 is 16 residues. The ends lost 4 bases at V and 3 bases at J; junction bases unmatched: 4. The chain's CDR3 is CAISGTSGGNYNEQFF. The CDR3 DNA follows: TGTGCCATCAGTGGAACTAGCGGGGGGAACTACAATGAGCAGTTCTTC.

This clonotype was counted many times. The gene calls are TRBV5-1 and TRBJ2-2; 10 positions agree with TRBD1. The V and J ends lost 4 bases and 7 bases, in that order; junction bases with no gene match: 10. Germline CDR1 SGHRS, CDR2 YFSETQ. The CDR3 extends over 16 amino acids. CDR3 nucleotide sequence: TGCGCCAGCAGCCTACCCGGGACAGGGGAACGCGGGGAGCTGTTTTTT. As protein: CASSLPGTGERGELFF.

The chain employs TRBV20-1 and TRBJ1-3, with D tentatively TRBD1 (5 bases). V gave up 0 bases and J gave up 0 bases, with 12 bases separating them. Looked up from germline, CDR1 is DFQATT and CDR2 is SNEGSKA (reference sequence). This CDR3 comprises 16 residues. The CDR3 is CSARDLSGYSGNTIYF. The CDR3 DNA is TGCAGTGCTAGAGACCTGTCAGGGTACTCTGGAAACACCATATATTTT.

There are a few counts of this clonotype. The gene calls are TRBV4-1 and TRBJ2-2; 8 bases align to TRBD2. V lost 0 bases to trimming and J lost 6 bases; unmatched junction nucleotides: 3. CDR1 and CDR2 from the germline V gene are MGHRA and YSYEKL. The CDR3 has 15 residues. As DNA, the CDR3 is TGCGCCAGCAGCCAAGAGCGGGGGGTTGCCGGGGAGCTGTTTTTT. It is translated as CASSQERGVAGELFF.

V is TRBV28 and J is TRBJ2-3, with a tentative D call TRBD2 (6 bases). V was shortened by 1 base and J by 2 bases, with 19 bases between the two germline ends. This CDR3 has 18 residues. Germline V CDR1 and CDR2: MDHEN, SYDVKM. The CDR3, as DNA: TGTGCCAGCAGTTTATTAATCGGGGGTTCTATTGACACAGATACGCAGTATTTT. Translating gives CASSLLIGGSIDTDTQYF.

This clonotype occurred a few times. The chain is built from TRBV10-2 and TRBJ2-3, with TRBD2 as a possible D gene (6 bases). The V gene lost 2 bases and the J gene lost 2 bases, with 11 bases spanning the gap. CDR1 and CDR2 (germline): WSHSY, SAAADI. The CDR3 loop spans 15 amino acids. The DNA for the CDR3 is TGCGCCAGCAGTGAGGCGGGACCCATCACAGATACGCAGTATTTT. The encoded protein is CASSEAGPITDTQYF.

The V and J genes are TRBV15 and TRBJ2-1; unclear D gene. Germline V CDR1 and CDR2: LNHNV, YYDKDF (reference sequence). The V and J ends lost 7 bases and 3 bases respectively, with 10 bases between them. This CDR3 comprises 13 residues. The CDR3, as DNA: TGTGCCACCAAAGCTCGGAACTACAATGAGCAGTTCTTC. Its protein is CATKARNYNEQFF.

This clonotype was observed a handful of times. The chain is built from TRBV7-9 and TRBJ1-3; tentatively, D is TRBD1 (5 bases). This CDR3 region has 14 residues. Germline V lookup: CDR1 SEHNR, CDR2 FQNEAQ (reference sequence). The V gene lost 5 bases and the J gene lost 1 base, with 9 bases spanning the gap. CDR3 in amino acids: CASSHGGSGNTIYF. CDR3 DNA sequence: TGTGCCAGCAGCCACGGGGGGTCTGGAAACACCATATATTTT.

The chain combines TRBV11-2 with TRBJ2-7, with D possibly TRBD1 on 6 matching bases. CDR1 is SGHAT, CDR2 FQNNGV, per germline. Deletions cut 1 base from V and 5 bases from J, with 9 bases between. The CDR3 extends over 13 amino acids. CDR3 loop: CASSLGSGDEQYV. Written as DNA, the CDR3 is TGTGCCAGCAGCTTAGGTTCAGGGGACGAGCAGTACGTC.